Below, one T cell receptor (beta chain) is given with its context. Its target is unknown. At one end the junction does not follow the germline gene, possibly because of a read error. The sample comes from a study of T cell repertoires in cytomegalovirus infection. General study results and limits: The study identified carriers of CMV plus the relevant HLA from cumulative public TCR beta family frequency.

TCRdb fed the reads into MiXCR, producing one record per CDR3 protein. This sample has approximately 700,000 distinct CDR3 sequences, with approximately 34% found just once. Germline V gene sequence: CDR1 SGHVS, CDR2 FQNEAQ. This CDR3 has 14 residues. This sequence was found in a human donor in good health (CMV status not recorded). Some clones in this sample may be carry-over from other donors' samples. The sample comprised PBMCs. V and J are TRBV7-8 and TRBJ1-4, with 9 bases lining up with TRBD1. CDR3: CASRGVDRGEKLYF. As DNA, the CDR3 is TGTGCCAGCAGGGGAGTAGACAGGGGGGAAAAACTGTATTTT.